What follows are 32 T cell receptor beta chains derived from one specimen sequenced in a study of blood T cell repertoires in COVID-19. Generated by immunoSEQ multiplex PCR, the TCRdb table keeps only in-frame clones and is missing some. Here the sample spans a few hundred thousand clones, about 79% being singletons. Sequencing input: peripheral blood. These receptors all stem from a woman in her forties who had recovered from COVID-19.

The DNA for the CDR3 is TGTGCCAGTTCCGACAGGGACGGTCAGCCCCAGCATTTT. This codes for CASSDRDGQPQHF. The chain employs TRBV19 and TRBJ1-5, with TRBD1 identical over 7 bases. From germline, CDR1 is LNHDA and CDR2 SQIVND (reference sequence). After removal of 8 bases from V and 6 bases from J, the junction contained 7 bases not matched to a gene. The CDR3 covers 13 residues.

V is TRBV7-9 and J is TRBJ1-1, with 9 nucleotides matching TRBD1. The CDR3 totals 17 residues. In germline, CDR1 is SEHNR, CDR2 FQNEAQ (reference sequence). J gave up 2 bases and V 8 bases, and 15 bases lay outside the gene matches. The CDR3 bases are TGTGCCAGCGACCCGCCCGGGACAGGGATTGAAAACACTGAAGCTTTCTTT. Protein sequence: CASDPPGTGIENTEAFF.

The chain joins TRBV6-5 to TRBJ1-5; D unclear. Trimming shortened V by 6 bases and J by 4 bases, and 13 bases separated the two germline ends. Looked up from germline, CDR1 is MNHEY and CDR2 is SVGAGI. This CDR3 has 14 amino acids. CDR3 nucleotides: TGTGCCAGCAGCTCTTCAGGTGGTAATCAGCCCCAGCATTTT. This sequence encodes CASSSSGGNQPQHF.

About this clone: One junction end does not reproduce the germline sequence, and a read error may be involved. The V and J genes are TRBV23-1 and TRBJ1-2; D is perhaps TRBD1 (5 bases). TRBV23-1 is an ORF; its function is uncertain. The CDR3 contains 18 residues. CDR3 sequence (DNA): TGCGCCAGCTGTCAATCAGGAGCGGGGCCCCGCTCCCCAGATGGCTACACCTTC. Amino acid sequence: CASCQSGAGPRSPDGYTF.

V usage is TRBV7-2 and J usage is TRBJ2-2; 9 bases map to TRBD2. Per germline, CDR1 SGHTA and CDR2 FQGNSA. The CDR3 loop spans 16 amino acids. The V and J ends lost 3 bases and 0 bases, in that order; junction bases with no gene match: 2. CDR3 protein: CASSLVAGANTGELFF. CDR3 nucleotide sequence: TGTGCCAGCAGCTTGGTAGCGGGGGCGAACACCGGGGAGCTGTTTTTT. The variable domain in full, with the rest retrieved from reference TRBV7-2 and TRBJ2-2, is GAGVSQSPSNKVTEKGKDVELRCDPISGHTALYWYRQSLGQGLEFLIYFQGNSAPDKSGLPSDRFSAERTGGSVSTLTIQRTQQEDSAVYLCASSLVAGANTGELFFGEGSRLTVL.

This clone was counted a single time. This rearrangement joins TRBV6-2 or TRBV6-3 to TRBJ2-7, with D unresolved. CDR1 and CDR2 from the germline V gene are MNHEY and SVGEGT. Trimming removed 2 bases at V and 4 bases at J, with 12 bases between. The CDR3 is 14 residues long. CDR3 loop: CASSYEQSRYEQYF. As DNA, the CDR3 is TGTGCCAGCAGTTACGAACAGTCCCGGTACGAGCAGTACTTC.

V is TRBV13 and J is TRBJ1-2, with a tentative D call TRBD1 (5 bases). Trimming cost V 3 bases and J 4 bases, with 12 bases left between them. The CDR3 is 14 amino acids. Germline CDR1 reads PRHDT; CDR2 reads FYEKMQ (reference sequence). The CDR3 loop reads CASSFSGRSYGYTF. The DNA of the CDR3 is TGTGCCAGCAGCTTCTCAGGGAGGAGCTATGGCTACACCTTC.

This clone was seen once. This chain joins TRBV7-9 and TRBJ2-1; 7 positions match TRBD1. The V and J ends lost 5 bases and 6 bases, in that order; junction bases with no gene match: 10. CDR1 is SEHNR and CDR2 is FQNEAQ in the germline V gene (reference sequence). The CDR3 runs to 15 residues. The CDR3 DNA follows: TGTGCCAGCAGCCCATACAGGGGACGCAGCAATGAGCAGTTCTTC. This translates into CASSPYRGRSNEQFF.

The V and J genes are TRBV4-3 and TRBJ2-7, with D possibly matching TRBD2 (5 bases). Trimming removed 2 bases at V and 6 bases at J, with 17 bases between. This CDR3 contains 15 residues. Germline-derived CDR1 and CDR2 are LGHNA and YSLEER. The CDR3 is CASSQNSGGGSEQYF. The DNA for the CDR3 is TGCGCCAGCAGCCAAAACTCCGGAGGTGGTAGCGAGCAGTACTTC.

The V gene is TRBV15, the J gene TRBJ1-1; D is ambiguous. This CDR3 has 16 residues. The germline V gene has CDR1 LNHNV and CDR2 YYDKDF (reference sequence). V dropped 4 bases and J dropped 1 base, with 16 bases sitting between them. The CDR3 nucleotides read TGTGCCACCAGCACGCTACCGAAAGGGAGGAACACTGAAGCTTTCTTT. This translates into CATSTLPKGRNTEAFF.

The genes are TRBV4-2 and TRBJ2-7; 12 nucleotides line up with TRBD2. Losses at the gene ends were 1 base for V and 3 bases for J; bases not matched to a gene: 1. CDR1 and CDR2 (germline): LGHNA, YNFKEQ. The CDR3 covers 15 residues. The CDR3 DNA reads TGTGCCAGCAGCCAAGGGACTAGCGGGGACTACGAGCAGTACTTC. Translating it yields CASSQGTSGDYEQYF.

This clone was detected only a few times. The V call is TRBV3-1 (or the pseudogene TRBV3-2), the J call TRBJ2-7; D gene unclear. Germline V gene sequence: CDR1 LGHDT, CDR2 YNNKEL (reference sequence). This CDR3 is built from 14 residues. V lost 0 bases, J lost 10 bases, and 16 bases lay in between. In DNA form, the CDR3 reads TGTGCCAGCAGCCAAGATCCATCCCGACGAGGACAGTACTTC. It encodes CASSQDPSRRGQYF.

The chain couples TRBV20-1 to TRBJ2-7; 8 bases line up with TRBD2. The germline gives CDR1 DFQATT, CDR2 SNEGSKA (reference sequence). V gave up 3 bases and J gave up 0 bases; unmatched junction bases: 13. The length of the CDR3 is 17 residues. In DNA form, the CDR3 reads TGCAGTGCTAGTGCGAGCGGGGGCGACGTCAGCTCCTACGAGCAGTACTTC. This translates into CSASASGGDVSSYEQYF.

The rearrangement uses TRBV9 and TRBJ2-3; possibly TRBD2 for D (6 bases). This CDR3 spans 14 amino acids. V was pared by 7 bases and J by 2 bases, with 14 bases between. Germline-derived CDR1 and CDR2 are SGDLS and YYNGEE. The CDR3 protein is CASSPRTTTDTQYF. The CDR3 coding sequence is TGTGCCAGCTCCCCTCGGACTACCACAGATACGCAGTATTTT.

The chain carries TRBV27 and TRBJ2-6; possibly TRBD1 for D (6 bases). Trimming removed 5 bases at V and 4 bases at J, with 9 bases between. The CDR3 contains 14 residues. Germline-derived CDR1 and CDR2 are MNHEY and SMNVEV (reference sequence). The CDR3 nucleotides read TGTGCCAGCAGTACAGGGTCAGGGGCCAACGTCCTGACTTTC. It codes for CASSTGSGANVLTF.

The chain carries TRBV6-6 and TRBJ2-2, with 11 bases aligning to TRBD2. Germline V gene data show CDR1 as MNHNY and CDR2 as SVGAGI (reference sequence). Unmatched junction bases numbered 2, after V lost 6 bases and J lost 5 bases. The CDR3 length is 14 residues. CDR3 nucleotides: TGTGCCAGCAGACTAGCGGGGGCTACCGGGGAGCTGTTTTTT. Protein sequence: CASRLAGATGELFF.

The V call is TRBV2, the J call TRBJ2-3; the D is unclear. The CDR3 runs 14 residues. From germline, CDR1 is SNHLY and CDR2 FYNNEI. Deletions cut 4 bases from V and 0 bases from J, with 8 bases between. CDR3 sequence (DNA): TGTGCCAGCAGTGGGCAGGTTAGCACAGATACGCAGTATTTT. Protein product: CASSGQVSTDTQYF.

CDR3 loop: CASSLGTWIGNQPQHF. The CDR3 nucleotides read TGTGCCAGCAGCCTCGGGACATGGATTGGAAATCAGCCCCAGCATTTT. The chain recombines TRBV7-9 with TRBJ1-5; a weak D match, TRBD1 (6 bases). Trimming removed 5 bases from V and 4 bases from J, with 18 bases in between. Germline V CDR1 and CDR2: SEHNR, FQNEAQ (reference sequence). The CDR3 has 16 amino acids.

Only a few counts were recorded for this clone. This chain links TRBV2 with TRBJ2-7, with TRBD2 matching over 7 bases. In germline, CDR1 is SNHLY, CDR2 FYNNEI. V was pared by 7 bases and J by 6 bases, with 6 bases of the junction left unmatched. This CDR3 has 12 residues. The CDR3 is CASIMGGVEQYF. As DNA, the CDR3 is TGTGCCAGCATAATGGGGGGGGTCGAGCAGTACTTC. Based on the CDR3 plus reference TRBV2 and TRBJ2-7, the full variable domain is EPEVTQTPSHQVTQMGQEVILRCVPISNHLYFYWYRQILGQKVEFLVSFYNNEISEKSEIFDDQFSVERPDGSNFTLKIRSTKLEDSAMYFCASIMGGVEQYFGPGTRLTVT.

The V and J genes are TRBV19 and TRBJ2-5; tentative D call: TRBD1 (6 bases). V lost 4 bases to trimming and J lost 2 bases, with 8 bases between them. Germline values: CDR1 LNHDA, CDR2 SQIVND (reference sequence). The CDR3 is 13 amino acids. This CDR3 is CASSTTGQETQYF. As DNA, the CDR3 is TGTGCCAGTAGTACGACAGGTCAAGAGACCCAGTACTTC.

The rearrangement joins TRBV2 to TRBJ2-2, with a possible D match to TRBD1 (6 bases). V was cut by 9 bases and J by 1 base, with 15 bases left in between. The CDR3 is made up of 15 amino acids. Looked up from germline, CDR1 is SNHLY and CDR2 is FYNNEI. The CDR3 coding sequence is TGTGCCAGTCCGCAGGGGCCCGGGAACACCGGGGAGCTGTTTTTT. Translated: CASPQGPGNTGELFF.

CDR3 sequence reads: CASSIGDRPSYEQYF. CDR3 sequence (DNA): TGTGCCAGTAGTATCGGAGACAGACCATCCTACGAGCAGTACTTC. The rearrangement uses TRBV19 and TRBJ2-7; weak D call: TRBD1 (5 bases). The germline V gene has CDR1 LNHDA and CDR2 SQIVND (reference sequence). Trimming left V 3 bases short and J 1 base short, with 13 bases between. The CDR3 covers 15 residues.

The chain is built from TRBV14 and TRBJ2-7, with D possibly being TRBD1 (6 bases). CDR1 and CDR2 from the germline V gene are SGHDN and FVKESK. The germline V and J ends were trimmed by 2 bases and 7 bases, with 12 bases remaining between them. The CDR3 spans 13 residues. In DNA, the CDR3 is TGTGCCAGCAGCCAAAACAGGGTAGGAGAGCAGTACTTC. Its translation is CASSQNRVGEQYF. The variable domain in full, with the rest retrieved from reference TRBV14 and TRBJ2-7, is EAGVTQFPSHSVIEKGQTVTLRCDPISGHDNLYWYRRVMGKEIKFLLHFVKESKQDESGMPNNRFLAERTGGTYSTLKVQPAELEDSGVYFCASSQNRVGEQYFGPGTRLTVT.

The rearrangement links TRBV6-2 or TRBV6-3 to TRBJ2-6; D is undetermined. Germline values: CDR1 MNHEY, CDR2 SVGEGT. V was pared by 4 bases and J by 0 bases, with 7 bases between. CDR3 length: 15 residues. The CDR3 protein is CASSSPSSGANVLTF. CDR3 nucleotides: TGTGCCAGCAGTTCCCCCAGCTCTGGGGCCAACGTCCTGACTTTC.

This clone was detected only once. This chain connects TRBV5-4 to TRBJ2-2, with D possibly TRBD1 on 6 matching bases. Trimming removed 3 bases at V and 1 base at J, with 10 bases between. The CDR3 consists of 15 residues. The germline CDR1 and CDR2 sequences are SGHNT and YYREEE (reference sequence). This CDR3 is CASSSRQENTGELFF. The CDR3 DNA is TGTGCCAGCAGCTCAAGACAGGAGAACACCGGGGAGCTGTTTTTT.

The chain couples TRBV5-4 to TRBJ2-7; D is uncertain. This CDR3 region has 11 residues. V was shortened by 6 bases and J by 3 bases, with 7 bases between the two germline ends. The germline V gene encodes CDR1 SGHNT and CDR2 YYREEE (reference sequence). CDR3 in amino acids: CASIGHYEQYF. The CDR3 DNA reads as TGTGCCAGCATCGGTCACTACGAGCAGTACTTC.

This clone was observed once. The chain links TRBV6-5 to TRBJ1-2; TRBD1 matches at 7 bases. The V and J ends lost 6 bases and 4 bases, in that order; junction bases with no gene match: 8. Germline V gives CDR1 MNHEY, CDR2 SVGAGI. The CDR3 covers 14 residues. The CDR3 protein is CASSEDRHLYGYTF. CDR3 nucleotide sequence: TGTGCCAGCAGCGAGGACAGGCATCTCTATGGCTACACCTTC.

The gene calls are TRBV11-2 and TRBJ2-1, with 7 bases lining up with TRBD1. Looked up from germline, CDR1 is SGHAT and CDR2 is FQNNGV. This CDR3 region has 16 residues. V was pared by 5 bases and J by 0 bases, with 7 bases of the junction left unmatched. CDR3 sequence reads: CASSPPYRGSYNEQFF. The CDR3 coding sequence is TGTGCCAGCAGCCCCCCATACAGGGGCTCCTACAATGAGCAGTTCTTC.

The J gene is TRBJ1-1, the V gene TRBV18; D perhaps matches TRBD1 (5 bases). The CDR3 totals 16 residues. Per the germline V gene, CDR1 is KGHSH and CDR2 is LQKENI. V dropped 2 bases and J dropped 0 bases, with 13 bases sitting between them. The CDR3 sequence: CASSPSETVMNTEAFF. The CDR3 region has the DNA TGTGCCAGCTCACCAAGCGAGACAGTCATGAACACTGAAGCTTTCTTT.

This chain joins TRBV10-3 and TRBJ2-2, with 9 nucleotides matching TRBD1. Per germline, CDR1 ENHRY and CDR2 SYGVKD. The trim removed 3 bases at V and 4 bases at J, leaving 6 bases unmatched. The CDR3 has 16 residues. The CDR3: CAISEFRDRATGELFF. The DNA of the CDR3 is TGTGCCATCAGTGAATTTAGGGACAGGGCCACCGGGGAGCTGTTTTTT.

This chain connects TRBV7-2 to TRBJ1-2; no reliable D call. The CDR3 runs to 12 residues. Trimming left V 1 base short and J 3 bases short, with 3 bases between. Germline V CDR1 and CDR2: SGHTA, FQGNSA. The CDR3 sequence: CASSLGDYGYTF. CDR3 DNA: TGTGCCAGCAGCTTAGGAGACTATGGCTACACCTTC.

This chain joins TRBV5-1 and TRBJ2-1; TRBD2 agrees at 11 bases. Germline loops: CDR1 SGHRS, CDR2 YFSETQ. This CDR3 contains 15 residues. Losses at the gene ends were 4 bases for V and 9 bases for J; bases not matched to a gene: 9. The CDR3 region has the DNA TGCGCCAGCAGCCCACTAGCGGGGGAGGAAGGTGAGCAGTTCTTC. Protein sequence: CASSPLAGEEGEQFF.